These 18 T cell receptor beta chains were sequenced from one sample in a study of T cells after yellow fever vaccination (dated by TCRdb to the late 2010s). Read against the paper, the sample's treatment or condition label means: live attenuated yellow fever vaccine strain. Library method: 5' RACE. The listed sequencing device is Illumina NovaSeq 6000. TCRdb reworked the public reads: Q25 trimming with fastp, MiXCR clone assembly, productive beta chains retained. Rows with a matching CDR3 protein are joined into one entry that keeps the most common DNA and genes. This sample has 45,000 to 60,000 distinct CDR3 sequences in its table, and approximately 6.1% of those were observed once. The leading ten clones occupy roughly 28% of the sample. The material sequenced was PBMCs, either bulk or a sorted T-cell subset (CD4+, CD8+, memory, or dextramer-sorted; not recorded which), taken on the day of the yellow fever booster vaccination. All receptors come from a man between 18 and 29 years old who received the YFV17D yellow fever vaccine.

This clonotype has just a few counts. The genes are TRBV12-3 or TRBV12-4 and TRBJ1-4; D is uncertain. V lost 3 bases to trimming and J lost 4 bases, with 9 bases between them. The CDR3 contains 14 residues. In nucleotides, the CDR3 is TGTGCCAGCAGTTTGAAAGGGATTAATGAAAAACTGTTTTTT. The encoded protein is CASSLKGINEKLFF.

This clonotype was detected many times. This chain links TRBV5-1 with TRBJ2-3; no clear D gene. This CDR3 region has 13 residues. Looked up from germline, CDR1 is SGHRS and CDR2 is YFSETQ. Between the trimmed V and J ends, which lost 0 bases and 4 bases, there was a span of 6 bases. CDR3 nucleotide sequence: TGCGCCAGCAGCTTGGAGTCTGCAGATACGCAGTATTTT. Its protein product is CASSLESADTQYF.

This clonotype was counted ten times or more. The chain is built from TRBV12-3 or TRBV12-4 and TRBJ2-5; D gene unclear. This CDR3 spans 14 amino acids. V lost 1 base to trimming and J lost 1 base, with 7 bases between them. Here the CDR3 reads CASSLVEGQETQYF. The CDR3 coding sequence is TGTGCCAGCAGTTTAGTTGAAGGCCAAGAGACCCAGTACTTC.

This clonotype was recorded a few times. DNA of the CDR3: TGTGCCAGCAGTGTGGCTCACCTCTACGAGCAGTACTTC. Amino acids: CASSVAHLYEQYF. The chain has TRBV27 and TRBJ2-7; D not resolved. This CDR3 has 13 residues. Germline values: CDR1 MNHEY, CDR2 SMNVEV (reference sequence). The V end was cut by 5 bases, the J end by 3 bases, with 11 bases between.

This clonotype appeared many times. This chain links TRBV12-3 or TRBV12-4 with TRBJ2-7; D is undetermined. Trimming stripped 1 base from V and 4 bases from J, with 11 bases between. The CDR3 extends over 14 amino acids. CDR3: CASSLGLRPYEQYF. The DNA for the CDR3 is TGTGCCAGCAGTTTAGGGTTGAGACCATACGAGCAGTACTTC.

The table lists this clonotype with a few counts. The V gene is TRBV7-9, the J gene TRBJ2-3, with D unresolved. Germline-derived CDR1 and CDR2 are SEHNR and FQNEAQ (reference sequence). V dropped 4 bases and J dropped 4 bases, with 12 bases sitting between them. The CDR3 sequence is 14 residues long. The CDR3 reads CASSSGQTPDTQYF. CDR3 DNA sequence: TGTGCCAGCAGCTCTGGCCAAACCCCAGATACGCAGTATTTT.

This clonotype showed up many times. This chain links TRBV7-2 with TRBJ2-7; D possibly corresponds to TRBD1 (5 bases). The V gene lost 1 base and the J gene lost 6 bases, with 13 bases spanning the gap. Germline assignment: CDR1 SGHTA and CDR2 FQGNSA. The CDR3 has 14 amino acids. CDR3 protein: CASSLGQGLGEQYF. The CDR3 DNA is TGTGCCAGCAGCTTAGGCCAGGGCCTTGGCGAGCAGTACTTC.

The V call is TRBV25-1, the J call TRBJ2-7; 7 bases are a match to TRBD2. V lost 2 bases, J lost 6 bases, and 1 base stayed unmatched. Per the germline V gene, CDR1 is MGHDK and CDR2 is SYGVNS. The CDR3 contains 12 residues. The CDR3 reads CASSERGGEQYF. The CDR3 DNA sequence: TGTGCCAGCAGTGAACGCGGGGGCGAGCAGTACTTC.

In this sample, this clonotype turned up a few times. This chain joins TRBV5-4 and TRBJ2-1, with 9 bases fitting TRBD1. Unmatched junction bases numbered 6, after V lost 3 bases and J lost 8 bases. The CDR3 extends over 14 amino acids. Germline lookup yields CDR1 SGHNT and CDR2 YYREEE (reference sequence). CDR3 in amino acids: CASSWGDRVDEQFF. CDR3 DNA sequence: TGTGCCAGCAGCTGGGGGGACAGGGTCGATGAGCAGTTCTTC.

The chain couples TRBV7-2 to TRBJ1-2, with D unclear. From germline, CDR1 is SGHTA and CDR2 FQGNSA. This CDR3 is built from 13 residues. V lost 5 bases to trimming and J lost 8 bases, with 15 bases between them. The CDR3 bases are TGTGCCAGCAGCCCATCAACGCCGGGGGGCTACACCTTC. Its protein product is CASSPSTPGGYTF. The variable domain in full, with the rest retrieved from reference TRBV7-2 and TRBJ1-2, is GAGVSQSPSNKVTEKGKDVELRCDPISGHTALYWYRQSLGQGLEFLIYFQGNSAPDKSGLPSDRFSAERTGGSVSTLTIQRTQQEDSAVYLCASSPSTPGGYTFGSGTRLTVV.

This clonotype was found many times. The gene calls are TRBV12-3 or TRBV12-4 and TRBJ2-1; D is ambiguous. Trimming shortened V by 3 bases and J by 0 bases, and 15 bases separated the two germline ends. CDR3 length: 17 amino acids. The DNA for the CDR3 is TGTGCCAGCAGTTTCGACCTCCGGGCCGGCTCCTACAATGAGCAGTTCTTC. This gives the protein CASSFDLRAGSYNEQFF.

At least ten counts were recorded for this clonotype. The chain's CDR3 is CASSEIRGYEQYV. CDR3 nucleotide sequence: TGTGCCAGCAGTGAAATTAGGGGATACGAGCAGTACGTC. This chain connects TRBV6-1 to TRBJ2-7, with D maybe TRBD1 (5 bases). There are 13 residues in the CDR3. The germline V gene encodes CDR1 MNHNS and CDR2 SASEGT. V dropped 2 bases and J dropped 4 bases, with 9 bases sitting between them.

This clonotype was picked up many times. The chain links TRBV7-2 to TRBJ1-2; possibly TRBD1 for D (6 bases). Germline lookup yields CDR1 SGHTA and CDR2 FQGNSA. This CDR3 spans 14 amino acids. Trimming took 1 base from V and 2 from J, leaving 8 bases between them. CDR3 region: CASSLVQGNYGYTF. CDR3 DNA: TGTGCCAGCAGCTTAGTTCAGGGGAACTATGGCTACACCTTC.

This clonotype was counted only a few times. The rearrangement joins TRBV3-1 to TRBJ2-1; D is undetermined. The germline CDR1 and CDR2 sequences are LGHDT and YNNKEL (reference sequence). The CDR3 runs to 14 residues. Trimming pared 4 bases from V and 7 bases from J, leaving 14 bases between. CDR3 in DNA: TGTGCCAGCAGCCCGTACTTAAATGTGAATGAGCAGTTCTTC. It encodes CASSPYLNVNEQFF.

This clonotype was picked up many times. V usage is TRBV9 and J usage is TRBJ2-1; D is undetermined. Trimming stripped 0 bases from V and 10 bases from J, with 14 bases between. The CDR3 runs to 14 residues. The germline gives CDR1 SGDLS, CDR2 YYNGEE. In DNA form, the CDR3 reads TGTGCCAGCAGCGTAGGCGGTGGGGTACGGGAGCAGTTCTTC. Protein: CASSVGGGVREQFF.

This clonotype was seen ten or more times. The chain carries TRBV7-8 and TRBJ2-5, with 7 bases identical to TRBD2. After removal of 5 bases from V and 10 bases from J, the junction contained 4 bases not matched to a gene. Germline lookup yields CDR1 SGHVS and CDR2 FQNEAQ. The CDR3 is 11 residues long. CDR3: CASSPPGGQYF. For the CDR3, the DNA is TGTGCCAGCAGCCCCCCGGGGGGCCAGTACTTC.

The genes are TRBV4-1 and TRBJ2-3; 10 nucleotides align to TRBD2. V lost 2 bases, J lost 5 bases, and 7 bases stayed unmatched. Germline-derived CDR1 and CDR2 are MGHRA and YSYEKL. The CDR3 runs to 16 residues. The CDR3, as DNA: TGCGCCAGCAGCCAACTGAGCGGGGGGGCTTTAGATACGCAGTATTTT. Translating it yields CASSQLSGGALDTQYF.

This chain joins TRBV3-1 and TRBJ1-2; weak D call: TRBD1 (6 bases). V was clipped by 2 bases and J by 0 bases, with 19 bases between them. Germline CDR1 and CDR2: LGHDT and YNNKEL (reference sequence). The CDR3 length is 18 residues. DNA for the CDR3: TGTGCCAGCAGCCAAAACCTCCCGGGACAATCTACTAACTATGGCTACACCTTC. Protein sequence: CASSQNLPGQSTNYGYTF.